This record concerns one TCR beta chain sequence. This sample was taken from a study of blood T cell repertoires in COVID-19. Study-level information: Samples taken during acute and convalescent COVID-19 were collected in the United States, Italy and Spain. Nucleic acid was either cDNA or gDNA, and it came from T cells, B-cell-depleted T cells, or PBMCs.

Trimming removed 8 bases from V and 4 bases from J, with 14 bases in between. The CDR3 length is 13 residues. Germline CDR1 is MNHEY and CDR2 is SMNVEV (reference sequence). The table came from immunoSEQ multiplex PCR; TCRdb's copy has only in-frame clones and leaves some out. The sample yields 30,000 to 40,000 clones, more than 75% seen once. What was sequenced was peripheral blood. The gene calls are TRBV27 and TRBJ2-5, with D possibly being TRBD1 (5 bases). The sequence was obtained from an elderly man with active COVID-19. CDR3 region: CASRRRVVETQYF. The CDR3 DNA is TGTGCCAGCCGACGCAGGGTGGTAGAGACCCAGTACTTC.